This T cell receptor (beta chain) was identified in a study of regulatory T cells in long-lasting Graves disease. Time point noted: newly diagnosed GD, antithyroid drugs for less than 3 months. Making the TCR library involved RNA that had been extracted from PBMCs. The CDR3 is 15 amino acids. Germline CDR1 reads SGHRS; CDR2 reads YFSETQ. This clonotype came up many times. At one end the junction does not follow the germline gene, possibly because of a read error. Through Arm-PCR of CDR3 regions and iRepertoire HTBI primers, TCR beta libraries were built. TCRdb re-called the multiplex PCR reads with MiXCR, one entry per CDR3 protein. The table shows fewer than 550,000 distinct CDR3 sequences, with 16% occurring only once. These data also formed part of another study, on T cells in Graves' hyperthyroidism and ophthalmopathy.

This sequence joins TRBV5-1 and TRBJ2-1; no definite D call. The sequencing here drew on peripheral blood mononuclear cells (PBMCs), taken at new diagnosis, from a patient treated with antithyroid drugs. The clonotype originates from a woman aged 35-65 years with Graves disease. CDR3 residues: CASSLYPPSYNEQFF. The CDR3 DNA is TGTGCCAGCAGCTTATACCCCCCCTCCTACAATGAGCAGTTCTTC.